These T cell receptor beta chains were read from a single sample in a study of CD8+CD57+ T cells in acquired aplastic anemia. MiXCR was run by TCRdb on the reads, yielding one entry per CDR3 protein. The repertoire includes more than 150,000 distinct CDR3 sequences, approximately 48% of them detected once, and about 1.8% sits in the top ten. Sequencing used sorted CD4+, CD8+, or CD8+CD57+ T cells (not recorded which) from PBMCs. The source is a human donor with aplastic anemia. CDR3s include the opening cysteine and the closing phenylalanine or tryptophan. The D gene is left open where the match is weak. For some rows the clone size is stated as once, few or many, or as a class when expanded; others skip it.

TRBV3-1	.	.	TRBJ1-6	CASSQVSARPSPLHF	TGTGCCAGCAGCCAGGTCAGTGCCAGGCCTTCACCCCTCCACTTT
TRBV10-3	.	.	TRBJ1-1	CAITSDGGRREAFF	TGTGCCATCACTTCTGATGGAGGGAGAAGAGAAGCTTTCTTT
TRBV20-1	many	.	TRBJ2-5	CSARFNLKETQYF	TGCAGTGCTAGATTTAACTTGAAAGAGACCCAGTACTTC
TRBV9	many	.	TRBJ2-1	CASSPGTLEQFF	TGTGCCAGCAGCCCGGGGACTCTAGAGCAGTTCTTC
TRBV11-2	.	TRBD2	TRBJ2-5	CASSFRTSGGPYQETQYF	TGTGCCAGCAGCTTCCGGACTAGCGGGGGGCCTTACCAAGAGACCCAGTACTTC
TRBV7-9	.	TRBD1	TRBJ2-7	CASSQGARAYEQYF	TGTGCCAGCAGCCAGGGGGCGAGGGCCTACGAGCAGTACTTC
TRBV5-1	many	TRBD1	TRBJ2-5	CASSPQPDRGRETQYF	TGCGCCAGCAGTCCGCAGCCTGACAGGGGTCGAGAGACCCAGTACTTC
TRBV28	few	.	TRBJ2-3	CASSFSVPGTDTQYF	TGTGCCAGCAGTTTTAGTGTCCCCGGCACAGATACGCAGTATTTT
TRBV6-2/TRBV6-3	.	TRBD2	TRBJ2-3	CASNSGREGTDTQYF	TGTGCCAGCAATTCGGGGCGGGAGGGCACAGATACGCAGTATTTT
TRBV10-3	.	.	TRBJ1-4	CAIGLAGRGEKLFF	TGTGCCATCGGACTAGCGGGGCGCGGTGAAAAACTGTTTTTT
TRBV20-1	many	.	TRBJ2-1	CSAREGSFGSYNEQFF	TGCAGTGCTAGAGAAGGAAGCTTCGGCTCCTACAATGAGCAGTTCTTC
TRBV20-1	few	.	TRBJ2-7	CSALVAVRGEQYF	TGCAGTGCTCTCGTGGCTGTTCGGGGAGAGCAGTACTTC
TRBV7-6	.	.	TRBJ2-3	CASSLGVGRTDTQYF	TGTGCCAGCAGCTTAGGAGTGGGACGAACAGATACGCAGTATTTT
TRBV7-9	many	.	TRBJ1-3	CASSLNQVDRIGNTIYF	TGTGCCAGCAGCTTAAATCAGGTTGACAGGATCGGAAACACCATATATTTT
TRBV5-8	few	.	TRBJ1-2	CASSLAPGGYGYTF	TGTGCCAGCAGCTTGGCCCCGGGGGGCTATGGCTACACCTTC
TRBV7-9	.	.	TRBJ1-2	CASSLVEQGFYGYTF	TGTGCCAGCAGCTTAGTTGAACAGGGCTTCTATGGCTACACCTTC
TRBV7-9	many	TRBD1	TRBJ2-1	CASSLAGQGARVVQFF	TGTGCCAGCAGCTTAGCCGGACAGGGGGCGAGGGTTGTACAGTTCTTC
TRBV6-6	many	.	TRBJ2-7	CASSYSQVFYEQYF	TGTGCCAGCAGTTACTCCCAAGTATTCTACGAGCAGTACTTC
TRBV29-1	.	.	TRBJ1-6	CSVDAGAALLSYYNSPLHF	TGCAGCGTAGACGCCGGGGCCGCTCTACTAAGCTACTATAATTCACCCCTCCACTTT
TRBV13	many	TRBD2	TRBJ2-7	CASSPKLAGGPYEQYF	TGTGCCAGCAGCCCAAAACTAGCGGGGGGCCCGTACGAGCAGTACTTC
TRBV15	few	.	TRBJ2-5	CATSRGGQQETQYF	TGTGCCACCAGCAGAGGAGGACAGCAAGAGACCCAGTACTTC
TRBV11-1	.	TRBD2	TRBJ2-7	CASSLVDSGGPTYEQYF	TGTGCCAGCAGCTTGGTTGATAGCGGGGGACCTACCTACGAGCAGTACTTC
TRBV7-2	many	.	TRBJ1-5	CASSPWTGGQPQHF	TGTGCCAGCAGCCCATGGACGGGGGGTCAGCCCCAGCATTTT
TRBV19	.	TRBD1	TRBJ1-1	CASSIALGQTEAFF	TGTGCCAGTAGTATAGCCTTGGGACAGACTGAAGCTTTCTTT
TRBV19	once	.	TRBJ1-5	CASSSRRNQPQHF	TGTGCCAGTAGTTCACGTCGCAATCAGCCCCAGCATTTT
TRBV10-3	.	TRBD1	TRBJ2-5	CAIARQGSQETQYF	TGTGCCATCGCTCGACAGGGGTCCCAAGAGACCCAGTACTTC
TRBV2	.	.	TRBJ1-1	CASSQRHATEAFF	TGTGCCAGCAGCCAGAGACACGCAACTGAAGCTTTCTTT
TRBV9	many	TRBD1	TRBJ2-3	CASAPGQGAGDTQYF	TGTGCCAGCGCCCCGGGACAGGGGGCGGGAGATACGCAGTATTTT
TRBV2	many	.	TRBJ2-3	CASSVLSGRGTDTQYF	TGTGCCAGCAGTGTTTTGTCGGGTAGAGGCACAGATACGCAGTATTTT
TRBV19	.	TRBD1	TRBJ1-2	CASSTTGGGYGYTF	TGTGCCAGTAGTACCACAGGGGGCGGGTATGGCTACACCTTC
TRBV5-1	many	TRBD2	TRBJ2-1	CASSGTPGLASAF	TGCGCCAGCAGCGGGACACCGGGACTAGCGAGTGCCTTC
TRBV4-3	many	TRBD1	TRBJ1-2	CASSRTTGDGYTF	TGCGCCAGCAGCCGCACGACAGGGGATGGCTACACCTTC
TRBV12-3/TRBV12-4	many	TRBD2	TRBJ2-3	CASSPPILVSGGGTDTQYF	TGTGCCAGCAGTCCCCCCATACTGGTCAGCGGGGGGGGCACAGATACGCAGTATTTT
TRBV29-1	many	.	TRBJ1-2	CSVVTGNYGYTF	TGCAGCGTTGTCACAGGGAACTATGGCTACACCTTC
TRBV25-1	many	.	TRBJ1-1	CASSEAGNTEAFF	TGTGCCAGCAGTGAGGCGGGGAACACTGAAGCTTTCTTT
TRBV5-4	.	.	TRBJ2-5	CASSFYICSARSGQKTQYF	.
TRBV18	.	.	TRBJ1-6	CARVGKSSYKSPLHF	TGTGCCAGGGTAGGGAAGAGCTCCTATAAATCACCCCTCCACTTT
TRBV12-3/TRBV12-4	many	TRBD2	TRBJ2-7	CASSSQAGWRHEQYF	TGTGCCAGCAGTTCCCAAGCGGGGTGGCGCCACGAGCAGTACTTC
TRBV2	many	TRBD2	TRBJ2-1	CASKTGGIEQFF	TGTGCCAGCAAAACGGGGGGGATTGAGCAGTTCTTC
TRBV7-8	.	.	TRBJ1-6	CASSFGGDSPLHF	TGTGCCAGCAGCTTTGGGGGGGATTCACCCCTCCACTTT
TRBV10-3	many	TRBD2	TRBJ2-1	CAISEGLAGGLFSYNEQFF	TGTGCCATCAGTGAGGGACTAGCGGGAGGCCTATTCTCCTACAATGAGCAGTTCTTC
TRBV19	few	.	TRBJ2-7	CASSIGGISYEQYF	TGTGCCAGTAGTATAGGGGGCATCTCCTACGAGCAGTACTTC
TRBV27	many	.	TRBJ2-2	CAIGGFTGRELFF	TGTGCCATCGGTGGATTTACGGGCCGGGAGCTGTTTTTT
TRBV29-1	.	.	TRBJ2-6	CSVVPLGSGANVLTF	TGCAGCGTGGTTCCTTTGGGGTCTGGGGCCAACGTCCTGACTTTC
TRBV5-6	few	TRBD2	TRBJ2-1	CASSPRRTSGNNEQFF	TGTGCCAGCAGCCCGAGAAGGACTAGCGGTAACAATGAGCAGTTCTTC
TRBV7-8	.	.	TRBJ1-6	CASTPKGGGYSPLHF	TGTGCCAGCACCCCGAAAGGGGGGGGCTATTCACCCCTCCACTTT
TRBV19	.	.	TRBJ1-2	CASSAERTSGVYTF	TGTGCCAGTAGCGCCGAGCGGACCTCCGGTGTCTACACCTTC
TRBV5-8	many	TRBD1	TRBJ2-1	CASSPDRGEQFF	TGTGCCAGCAGTCCGGACAGGGGTGAGCAGTTCTTC
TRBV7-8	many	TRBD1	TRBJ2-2	CASSLLTGVNTGELFF	TGTGCCAGCAGCTTATTGACAGGGGTTAACACCGGGGAGCTGTTTTTT
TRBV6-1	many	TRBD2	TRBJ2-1	CASAAPGGRGNEQFF	TGTGCCAGCGCAGCGCCGGGCGGGAGGGGCAATGAGCAGTTCTTC
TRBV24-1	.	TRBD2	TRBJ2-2	CATSDPTSAANTGELFF	TGTGCCACCAGTGATCCTACTAGCGCCGCGAACACCGGGGAGCTGTTTTTT
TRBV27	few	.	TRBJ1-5	CASSFPHCRACNQPQHF	TGTGCCAGCAGTTTTCCCCACTGCAGAGCCTGCAATCAGCCCCAGCATTTT
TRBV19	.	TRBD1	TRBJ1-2	CASSIGQGAYGYTF	TGTGCCAGTAGTATAGGACAGGGGGCGTATGGCTACACCTTC
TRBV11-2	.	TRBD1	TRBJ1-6	CASSLVGTGDPLHF	TGTGCCAGCAGCTTAGTGGGGACAGGGGACCCCCTCCACTTT
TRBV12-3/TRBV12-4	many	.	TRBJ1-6	CASSFQDNSPLHF	TGTGCCAGCAGTTTTCAGGATAATTCACCCCTCCACTTT
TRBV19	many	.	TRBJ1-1	CASSLGWGTEAFF	TGTGCCAGTAGTTTAGGGTGGGGCACTGAAGCTTTCTTT
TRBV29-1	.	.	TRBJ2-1	CSVDPTGLYLEQFF	TGCAGCGTTGACCCCACCGGACTGTACTTGGAGCAGTTCTTC
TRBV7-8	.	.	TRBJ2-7	CASSSLQDPDEQYF	TGTGCCAGCAGCTCCCTCCAGGACCCTGACGAGCAGTACTTC
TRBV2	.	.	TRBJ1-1	CASRMSNQNTEAFF	TGTGCCAGCAGGATGTCGAATCAGAACACTGAAGCTTTCTTT
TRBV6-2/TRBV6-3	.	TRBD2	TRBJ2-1	CASSLLAGGRRNEQFF	TGTGCCAGCAGTTTACTAGCGGGGGGCCGTCGCAATGAGCAGTTCTTC